This TCR beta chain was captured in a study of CD8+CD57+ T cells in acquired aplastic anemia. In the study overall: Sorted CD4+ and CD8+ cells yielded DNA averaging around 3.2 ug. Study observations and caveats: There were twenty-nine CD8+ CDR3 sequences that occurred in both patients and controls. Levels of CD8+ Simpson's diversity were not significantly distinct in patients versus controls.

The table lists this clonotype with many counts. The antigen remains unidentified. Sequencing involved patients with CD8+CD57+ cell expansion previously shown by flow cytometry. J lost 3 bases, V lost 0 bases, and 15 bases had no gene match. Per the germline V gene, CDR1 is SNHLY and CDR2 is FYNNEI. The CDR3 is made up of 19 amino acids. Genomic DNA, serving as template, underwent TCR beta VDJ and CDR3 profiling. TCRdb processed the reads anew with MiXCR; each CDR3 protein has one entry. The table records 95,000 to 150,000 distinct CDR3 sequences, over 30% of them present only once. This clonotype was obtained from a human donor with aplastic anemia. The chain is built from TRBV2 and TRBJ2-3; 7 bases line up with TRBD2. The sequenced sample was sorted CD4+, CD8+, or CD8+CD57+ T cells (not recorded which) from PBMCs. CDR3 in amino acids: CASSEALRTSRRFTDTQYF. The CDR3 nucleotides are TGTGCCAGCAGTGAAGCGCTTCGGACTAGTCGGAGATTTACAGATACGCAGTATTTT.